The T cell receptor (beta chain) described here comes from a study of T cells after posttransplantation cyclophosphamide. Study outcomes and limitations: Recipient CMV seropositivity and CMV reactivation strongly tracked TRB clonality. TRB overlap between skin or GI tissue T cells and blood was limited. Donor-recipient repertoire similarity was low at 1-2 months, rising over year one.

TCRdb keeps only in-frame clones here, not all; method: immunoSEQ multiplex PCR. The sample contains nearly 25,000 clones, none of them singletons. In germline, CDR1 is SGHRS, CDR2 YFSETQ. The J segment lost 7 bases and the V segment lost 4 bases, leaving 5 bases of the junction unmatched. CDR3 size: 14 residues. On the day of bone marrow donation, the related graft donor provided peripheral blood. This clone was counted ten times or more. Its matching antigen is unknown. The V gene is TRBV5-1, the J gene TRBJ2-1, with 10 bases lining up with TRBD1. The sample taken for sequencing was PBMCs. The source is a woman between 45 and 60 years old in good health, CMV-negative, and a related stem cell transplant donor. As DNA, the CDR3 is TGCGCCAGCAGCCCGGGACAGGGGCGAAATGAGCAGTTCTTC. Its translation is CASSPGQGRNEQFF.